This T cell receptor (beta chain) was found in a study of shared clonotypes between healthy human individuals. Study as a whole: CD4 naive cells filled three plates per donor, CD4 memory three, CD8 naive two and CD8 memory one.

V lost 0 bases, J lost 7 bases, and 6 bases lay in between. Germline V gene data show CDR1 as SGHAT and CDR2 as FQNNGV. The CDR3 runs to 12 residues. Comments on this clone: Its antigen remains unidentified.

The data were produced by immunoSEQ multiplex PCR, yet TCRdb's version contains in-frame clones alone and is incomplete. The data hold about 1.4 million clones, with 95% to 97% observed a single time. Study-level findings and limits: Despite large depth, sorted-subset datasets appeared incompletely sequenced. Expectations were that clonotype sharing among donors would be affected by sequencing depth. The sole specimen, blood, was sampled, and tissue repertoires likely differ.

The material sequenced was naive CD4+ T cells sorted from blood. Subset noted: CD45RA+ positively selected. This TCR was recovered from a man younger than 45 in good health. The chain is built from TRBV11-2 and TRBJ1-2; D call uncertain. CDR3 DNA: TGTGCCAGCAGCTTAGATGCAGGTGGCTACACCTTC. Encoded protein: CASSLDAGGYTF.